The clone carrying this TCR beta chain showed up many times. Antigen: not known. This CDR3 contains 15 residues. V lost 4 bases to trimming and J lost 8 bases; unmatched junction nucleotides: 7. Germline loops: CDR1 SGHRS, CDR2 YFSETQ. MiXCR, applied by TCRdb to the PCR reads, yields one record per CDR3 protein. This sample has 550,000 to 750,000 distinct CDR3 sequences, with around 20% found just once. This sample is part of a study of molecular identifiers for immune sequencing clone quantification. Study context: Replicates involved a five-way split of RNA from around 18,000 or 91,000 naive CD8 cells, with sequencing of four.

Findings and limits, study-wide: Clones above 20 RNA copies contained over 97% of effector molecules but under 1% of naive ones. Molecules of identical TCR sharing a barcode could underestimate highly expanded clone sizes.

A CD8+CD4-CCR7+CD45RA+ phenotype served as the sorting definition for naive CD8 T cells. Input material: naive CD8+ T cells from blood, with Jurkat cell RNA spiked in. Noted subset: FACS-sorted CD8+CD4-CCR7+CD45RA+ naive T cells. The chain is built from TRBV5-1 and TRBJ2-3; 13 nucleotides agree with TRBD2. The source of this sequence is a human donor in good health. Some libraries in this study had Jurkat cell RNA spiked in. The CDR3 loop is CASSPWTSGGGTQYF. DNA for the CDR3: TGCGCCAGCAGCCCCTGGACTAGCGGGGGAGGTACGCAGTATTTT.